A selection of T cell receptor beta chains follows, all from one sample in a study of blood T cell repertoires in COVID-19. Measured with immunoSEQ multiplex PCR; TCRdb has only the in-frame clones, and not every one. This table holds 250,000 to 400,000 clones, around 87% found once. Sequencing was done on a sample of PBMCs or T cells enriched from blood (not recorded which). The receptors originated from a woman between 25 and 40 years old who had recovered from COVID-19. The CDR3 runs from the conserved cysteine through the conserved F or W. The D gene is left open where the match is weak. Where a row states a size, it is once, few, many or the class of an expanded clone; other rows omit it.

j_call clone_size d_call v_call cdr3_aa cdr3_nt
TRBJ2-5 . . TRBV27 CASMNSEETQYF TGTGCCAGCATGAACAGTGAAGAGACCCAGTACTTC
TRBJ2-7 . TRBD1 TRBV4-1 CASSPLGTGDSEQYF TGCGCCAGCAGCCCTCTCGGGACAGGGGATTCCGAGCAGTACTTC
TRBJ2-5 . TRBD2 TRBV4-2 CASSQGTSEMYQETQYF TGTGCCAGCAGCCAAGGGACTAGCGAAATGTACCAAGAGACCCAGTACTTC
TRBJ1-1 once TRBD1 TRBV11-2 CASSFGWDRGREAFF TGTGCCAGCAGCTTCGGATGGGACAGGGGTCGTGAAGCTTTCTTT
TRBJ2-2 . TRBD1 TRBV4-3 CASSQEDRGGKFAGELFF TGCGCCAGCAGCCAAGAGGACAGGGGAGGGAAATTCGCCGGGGAGCTGTTTTTT
TRBJ2-2 . . TRBV12-1 CASRLTGTGVPSVGELFF TGTGCCAGCAGACTAACTGGGACAGGGGTCCCTAGTGTCGGGGAGCTGTTTTTT
TRBJ1-3 . . TRBV5-4 CASSPDSHSGNTIYF TGTGCCAGCAGTCCCGACAGCCACTCTGGAAACACCATATATTTT
TRBJ1-6 . TRBD1 TRBV2 CASSTGTGDSPLHF TGTGCCAGCAGCACCGGGACAGGGGATTCACCCCTCCACTTT
TRBJ2-7 . . TRBV7-6 CASSLEDPRSSYEQYF TGTGCCAGCAGCTTGGAGGACCCCCGAAGCTCCTACGAGCAGTACTTC
TRBJ1-1 . . TRBV6-5 CASSINSMNTEAFF TGTGCCAGCAGTATTAACTCAATGAACACTGAAGCTTTCTTT
TRBJ2-5 . TRBD2 TRBV6-1 CASSEAGTSGETQYF TGTGCCAGCAGTGAAGCCGGCACTAGCGGCGAGACCCAGTACTTC
TRBJ1-1 . TRBD1 TRBV18 CASSLGGQGGTEAFF TGTGCCAGCTCGCTCGGGGGACAGGGTGGGACTGAAGCTTTCTTT
TRBJ2-7 few . TRBV19 CASSNQAGATYEQYF TGTGCCAGTAGTAATCAAGCGGGCGCTACCTACGAGCAGTACTTC
TRBJ2-7 . TRBD1 TRBV7-2 CASSSVQGARSYEQYF TGTGCCAGCAGCTCTGTACAGGGGGCAAGGTCCTACGAGCAGTACTTC
TRBJ2-3 . TRBD2 TRBV7-9 CASERGGTDTQYF TGTGCCAGTGAGCGGGGGGGTACAGATACGCAGTATTTT
TRBJ2-7 . TRBD1 TRBV29-1 CSVAGTVLYEQYF TGCAGCGTTGCCGGGACAGTACTTTACGAGCAGTACTTC
TRBJ1-1 . TRBD1 TRBV19 CASSIPGGQRGTEAFF TGTGCCAGTAGTATCCCAGGGGGACAGAGAGGGACTGAAGCTTTCTTT
TRBJ2-3 . TRBD2 TRBV24-1 CATSRAGTDTQYF TGTGCCACCAGTCGAGCGGGGACAGATACGCAGTATTTT
TRBJ2-7 . . TRBV7-9 CASNQRGLNYEQYF TGTGCCAGCAATCAAAGGGGCTTAAACTACGAGCAGTACTTC
TRBJ2-3 . TRBD1 TRBV5-1 CASSSGQGGTDTQYF TGCGCCAGCAGCTCTGGACAGGGTGGCACAGATACGCAGTATTTT
TRBJ1-4 . TRBD1 TRBV4-1 CASSHRMTGGTNEKLFF TGCGCCAGCAGCCACCGGATGACAGGGGGCACTAATGAAAAACTGTTTTTT
TRBJ2-1 . . TRBV5-8 CASSLGQSSYNEQFF TGTGCCAGCAGCTTGGGACAGAGCTCCTACAATGAGCAGTTCTTC
TRBJ1-5 once TRBD1 TRBV11-2 CASSLDRGQGYQPQHF TGTGCCAGCAGCTTAGATCGGGGACAGGGTTATCAGCCCCAGCATTTT
TRBJ1-6 . . TRBV20-1 CSASGGIGDSPLHF TGCAGTGCTAGTGGAGGGATTGGGGATTCACCCCTCCACTTT
TRBJ1-2 . TRBD1 TRBV12-3/TRBV12-4 CASSLQGGYGYTF TGTGCCAGCAGTCTACAGGGGGGCTATGGCTACACCTTC
TRBJ2-5 . . TRBV18 CASSPPGRGEETQYF TGTGCCAGCTCACCACCGGGAAGGGGCGAAGAGACCCAGTACTTC
TRBJ1-2 . TRBD1 TRBV11-2 CASDDRAGHYGYTF TGTGCCAGCGACGACAGGGCCGGCCACTATGGCTACACCTTC
TRBJ1-1 . . TRBV2 CASNPSGRTEAFF TGTGCCAGCAACCCGTCGGGGAGGACTGAAGCTTTCTTT
TRBJ1-1 . TRBD1 TRBV7-9 CASSLGLGTGTDTEAFF TGTGCCAGCAGCTTAGGGCTGGGGACAGGGACCGACACTGAAGCTTTCTTT
TRBJ1-2 . TRBD1 TRBV19 CAILGQGGYGYTF TGTGCCATACTGGGACAGGGGGGCTATGGCTACACCTTC
TRBJ2-1 once TRBD1 TRBV5-4 CASSRGDSSYNEQFF TGTGCCAGCAGCCGAGGGGACAGCTCCTACAATGAGCAGTTCTTC
TRBJ2-7 . TRBD1 TRBV18 CASSTGTGAYEQYF TGTGCCAGCTCAACCGGGACAGGAGCCTACGAGCAGTACTTC
TRBJ2-7 . . TRBV5-5 CASSFGLFYEQYF TGTGCCAGCAGCTTTGGACTATTCTACGAGCAGTACTTC
TRBJ1-5 . TRBD1 TRBV28 CASTRPRQGQHNQPQHF TGTGCCAGCACCCGACCCCGGCAGGGACAGCACAATCAGCCCCAGCATTTT
TRBJ2-3 once . TRBV21-1 CANSSGQSTDTQYF TGTGCCAACAGCAGTGGACAGAGCACAGATACGCAGTATTTT
TRBJ1-3 . TRBD1 TRBV18 CASSPATGRRSGNTIYF TGTGCCAGCTCACCCGCGACAGGGCGCCGCTCTGGAAACACCATATATTTT
TRBJ2-7 . . TRBV28 CASSLVYYEQYF TGTGCCAGCAGTCTAGTTTACTACGAGCAGTACTTC
TRBJ1-1 . . TRBV1 CTSSQKVMGVGEWYSITEAFF TGCACCAGCAGCCAAAAGGTAATGGGAGTCGGGGAATGGTATTCGATCACTGAAGCTTTCTTT
TRBJ1-4 . . TRBV7-2 CASSLVGQSNEKLFF TGTGCCAGCAGCTTAGTAGGACAGTCAAATGAAAAACTGTTTTTT
TRBJ1-1 . TRBD1 TRBV7-8 CASSKTFGQGGTEAFF TGTGCCAGCAGCAAAACATTCGGACAGGGGGGGACTGAAGCTTTCTTT
TRBJ1-6 . TRBD1 TRBV6-5 CASSTRDRGSPLHF TGTGCCAGCAGTACCCGGGACAGAGGGTCACCCCTCCACTTT
TRBJ2-3 . . TRBV5-1 CASSLRLTDTQYF TGCGCCAGCAGCTTGAGACTAACAGATACGCAGTATTTT
TRBJ2-7 . . TRBV5-1 CASSPLTGKSSYEQYF TGCGCCAGCAGCCCGCTTACAGGGAAAAGCTCCTACGAGCAGTACTTC
TRBJ2-3 . . TRBV7-8 CASSLADTDTQYF TGTGCCAGCAGCCTGGCTGACACAGATACGCAGTATTTT
TRBJ2-3 . TRBD2 TRBV4-3 CASSQMPLGVGLAVTDTQYF TGCGCCAGCAGCCAGATGCCCCTCGGGGTGGGACTAGCGGTTACAGATACGCAGTATTTT
TRBJ2-7 . . TRBV4-2 CASSVQTGSSYEQYF TGTGCCAGCAGCGTTCAAACAGGGAGCTCCTACGAGCAGTACTTC
TRBJ2-2 once . TRBV12-5 CASGLVTGFGELFF TGTGCTAGTGGTTTGGTAACAGGGTTCGGGGAGCTGTTTTTT